These 8 T cell receptor beta chains share one sample of origin, sequenced in a study of blood T cell repertoires in COVID-19. This table comes from immunoSEQ multiplex PCR, and its TCRdb copy is limited to in-frame clones, with some not included. The repertoire holds fewer than 200,000 clones, with 90% as singletons. The specimen sequenced was peripheral blood. These receptors came from a man aged 45-60 years with acute or convalescent COVID-19.

The V gene is TRBV27, the J gene TRBJ2-1, with a weak D call TRBD2 (6 bases). The germline CDR1 and CDR2 sequences are MNHEY and SMNVEV (reference sequence). Trimming cost V 7 bases and J 0 bases, with 16 bases left between them. The CDR3 sequence is 16 residues long. CDR3 in DNA: TGTGCCAGCACCCTTGGGGCGGGGAGCTCCTACAATGAGCAGTTCTTC. This codes for CASTLGAGSSYNEQFF.

The J gene is TRBJ1-6, the V gene TRBV9, with D maybe TRBD1 (6 bases). Trimming took off 4 bases at V and 9 bases at J, with 14 bases between the two ends. Per the germline V gene, CDR1 is SGDLS and CDR2 is YYNGEE. This CDR3 contains 14 residues. The CDR3 here is CASSLTGSPSPLHF. The CDR3 nucleotides read TGTGCCAGCAGCTTAACAGGGTCTCCTTCACCCCTCCACTTT.

This rearrangement joins TRBV4-1 to TRBJ1-2; D not certain. Trimming pared 1 base from V and 11 bases from J, leaving 17 bases between. The V gene's germline CDR1 is MGHRA and CDR2 YSYEKL. The CDR3 spans 14 residues. The CDR3 coding sequence is TGCGCCAGCAGCCAAGTAGGAGAGGAGAACCCGTACACCTTC. It is translated as CASSQVGEENPYTF.

The CDR3 DNA reads as TGTGCCAGCGGGCCACTAGCGGGTGGTAATGAGCAGTTCTTC. As protein: CASGPLAGGNEQFF. The chain joins TRBV11-2 to TRBJ2-1, with 9 bases matching TRBD2. V shed 8 bases, J shed 7 bases, and the junction held 9 bases outside the gene matches. Germline V gene sequence: CDR1 SGHAT, CDR2 FQNNGV. The CDR3 is 14 amino acids.

This clone came up once. The chain carries TRBV7-9 and TRBJ2-5; TRBD1 matches at 7 bases. The CDR3 sequence is 14 residues long. V trimming: 5 bases; J trimming: 4 bases; junction bases outside the gene matches: 7. The V gene's germline CDR1 is SEHNR and CDR2 FQNEAQ (reference sequence). Written as DNA, the CDR3 is TGTGCCAGCAGCCGGGACAGTGCTCGAGAGACCCAGTACTTC. Translating it yields CASSRDSARETQYF.

V is TRBV7-3 and J is TRBJ2-1, with 13 bases that match TRBD2. Germline V gives CDR1 SGHTA, CDR2 FQGTGA. There are 17 residues in the CDR3. After removal of 0 bases from V and 8 bases from J, the junction contained 7 bases not matched to a gene. The CDR3 DNA reads TGTGCCAGCAGCTTAACAGGACTAGCGGGAGACGGGGATGAGCAGTTCTTC. It is translated as CASSLTGLAGDGDEQFF.

A single count supports this clone. The chain joins TRBV4-3 to TRBJ2-2; 8 bases are shared with TRBD2. The CDR3 sequence is 17 residues long. J gave up 0 bases and V 0 bases, and 3 bases lay outside the gene matches. The germline gives CDR1 LGHNA, CDR2 YSLEER. In nucleotides, the CDR3 is TGCGCCAGCAGCCAAGAAAGAGCGGGGGCGAACACCGGGGAGCTGTTTTTT. Encoded protein: CASSQERAGANTGELFF.

This clone was observed a few times. The chain has TRBV27 and TRBJ1-5; 7 nucleotides match TRBD1. The CDR3 is made up of 16 amino acids. The trim removed 2 bases at V and 0 bases at J, leaving 4 bases unmatched. Per germline, CDR1 MNHEY and CDR2 SMNVEV (reference sequence). The DNA for the CDR3 is TGTGCCAGCAGTTTAAGGGGGCCGTATAGCAATCAGCCCCAGCATTTT. It encodes CASSLRGPYSNQPQHF.